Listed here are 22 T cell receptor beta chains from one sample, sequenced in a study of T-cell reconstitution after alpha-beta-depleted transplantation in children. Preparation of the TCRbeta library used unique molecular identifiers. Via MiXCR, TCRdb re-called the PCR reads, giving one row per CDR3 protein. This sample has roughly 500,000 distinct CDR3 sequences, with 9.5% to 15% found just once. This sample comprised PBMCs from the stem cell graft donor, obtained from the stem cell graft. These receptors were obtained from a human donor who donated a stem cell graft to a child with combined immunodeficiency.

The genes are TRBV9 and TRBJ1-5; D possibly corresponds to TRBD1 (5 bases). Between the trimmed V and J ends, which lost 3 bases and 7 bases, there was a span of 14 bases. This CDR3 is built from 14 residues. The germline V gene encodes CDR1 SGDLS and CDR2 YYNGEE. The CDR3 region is CASSGNARGQPQHF. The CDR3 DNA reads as TGTGCCAGCAGCGGAAACGCTCGGGGGCAGCCCCAGCATTTT.

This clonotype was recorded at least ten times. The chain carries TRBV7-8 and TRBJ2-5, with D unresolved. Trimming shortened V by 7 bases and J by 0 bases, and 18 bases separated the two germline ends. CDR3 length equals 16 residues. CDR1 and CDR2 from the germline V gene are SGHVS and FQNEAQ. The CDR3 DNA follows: TGTGCCAGCACCCTCCACTTAAGCACCAACCAAGAGACCCAGTACTTC. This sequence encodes CASTLHLSTNQETQYF.

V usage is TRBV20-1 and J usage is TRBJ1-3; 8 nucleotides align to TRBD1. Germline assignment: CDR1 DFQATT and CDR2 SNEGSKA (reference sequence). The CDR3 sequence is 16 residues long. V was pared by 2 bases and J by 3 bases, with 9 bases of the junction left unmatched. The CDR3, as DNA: TGCAGTGCTAGAAGGGGGACAGGATCATTTGGAAACACCATATATTTT. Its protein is CSARRGTGSFGNTIYF.

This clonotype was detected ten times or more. CDR3 loop: CASSFGPTSTDTQYF. In nucleotides, the CDR3 is TGCGCCAGCAGCTTCGGACCGACTAGCACAGATACGCAGTATTTT. The chain links TRBV5-1 to TRBJ2-3; D remains unclear. The CDR3 length is 15 residues. The germline gives CDR1 SGHRS, CDR2 YFSETQ. V lost 2 bases and J lost 0, with 10 bases in between.

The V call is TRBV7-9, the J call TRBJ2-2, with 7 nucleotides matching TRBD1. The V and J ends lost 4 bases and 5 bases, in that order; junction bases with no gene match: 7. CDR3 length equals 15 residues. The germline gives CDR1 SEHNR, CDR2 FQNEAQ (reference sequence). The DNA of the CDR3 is TGTGCCAGCAGCTCAGGGACAGCCTCTACCGGGGAGCTGTTTTTT. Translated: CASSSGTASTGELFF.

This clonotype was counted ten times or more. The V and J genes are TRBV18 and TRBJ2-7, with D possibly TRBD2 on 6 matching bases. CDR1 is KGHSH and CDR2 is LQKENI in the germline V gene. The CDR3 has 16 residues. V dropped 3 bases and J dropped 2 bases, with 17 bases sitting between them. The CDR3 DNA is TGTGCCAGCTCACCGGCTTTGGACGGGGGAGCCTACGAGCAGTACTTC. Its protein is CASSPALDGGAYEQYF.

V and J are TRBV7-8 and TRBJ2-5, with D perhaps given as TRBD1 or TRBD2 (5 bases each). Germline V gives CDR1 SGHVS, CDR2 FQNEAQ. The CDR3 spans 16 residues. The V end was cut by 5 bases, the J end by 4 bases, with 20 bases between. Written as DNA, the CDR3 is TGTGCCAGCAGCCCACACCCTGGGGGTTTGCTAGAGACCCAGTACTTC. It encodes CASSPHPGGLLETQYF.

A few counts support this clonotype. The CDR3 spells CSVQQGIDEQYF. The DNA for the CDR3 is TGCAGCGTCCAACAGGGGATAGACGAGCAGTACTTC. The chain couples TRBV29-1 to TRBJ2-7; 7 bases line up with TRBD1. Trimming took 6 bases from V and 5 from J; bases not matched to a gene: 7. CDR1 and CDR2 (germline): SQVTM, ANQGSEA. The CDR3 has 12 amino acids.

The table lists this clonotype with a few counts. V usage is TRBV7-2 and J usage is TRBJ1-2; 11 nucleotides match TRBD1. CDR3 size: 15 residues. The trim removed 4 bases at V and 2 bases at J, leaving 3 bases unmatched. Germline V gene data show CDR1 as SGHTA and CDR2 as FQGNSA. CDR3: CASSWTGGANYGYTF. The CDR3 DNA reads TGTGCCAGCAGCTGGACAGGGGGCGCAAACTATGGCTACACCTTC.

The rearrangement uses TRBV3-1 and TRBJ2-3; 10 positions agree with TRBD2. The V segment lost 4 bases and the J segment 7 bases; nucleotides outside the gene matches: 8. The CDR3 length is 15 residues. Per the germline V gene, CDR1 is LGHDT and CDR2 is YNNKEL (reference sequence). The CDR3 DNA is TGTGCCAGCAGCCCCCCGGGACTAGCGTCATATACGCAGTATTTT. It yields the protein CASSPPGLASYTQYF.

The CDR3 sequence: CASSQDIGPTNTGELFF. The CDR3 DNA reads TGCGCCAGCAGCCAAGATATTGGCCCCACCAACACCGGGGAGCTGTTTTTT. The chain recombines TRBV4-3 with TRBJ2-2; D is unresolved. Trimming removed 0 bases from V and 2 bases from J, with 13 bases in between. The CDR3 runs 17 residues. The germline V gene has CDR1 LGHNA and CDR2 YSLEER.

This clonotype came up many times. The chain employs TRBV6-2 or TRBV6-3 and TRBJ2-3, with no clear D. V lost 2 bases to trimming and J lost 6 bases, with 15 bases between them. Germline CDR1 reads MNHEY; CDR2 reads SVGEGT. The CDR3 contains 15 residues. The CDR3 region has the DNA TGTGCCAGCAGTTACGGTGCTAGTGGTTCCGATACGCAGTATTTT. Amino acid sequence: CASSYGASGSDTQYF.

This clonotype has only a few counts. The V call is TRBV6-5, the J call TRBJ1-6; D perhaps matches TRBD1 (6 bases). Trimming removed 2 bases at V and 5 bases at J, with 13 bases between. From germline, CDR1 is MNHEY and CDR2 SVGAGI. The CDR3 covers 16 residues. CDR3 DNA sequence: TGTGCCAGCAGTTACAAGTCGGGACAAGATAATTCACCCCTCCACTTT. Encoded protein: CASSYKSGQDNSPLHF.

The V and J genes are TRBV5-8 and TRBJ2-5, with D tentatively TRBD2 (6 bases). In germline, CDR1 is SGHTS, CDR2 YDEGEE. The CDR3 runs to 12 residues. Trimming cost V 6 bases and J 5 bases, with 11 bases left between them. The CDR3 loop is CASNLGGETQYF. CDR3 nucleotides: TGTGCCAGCAACCTTGGGGGGGAGACCCAGTACTTC.

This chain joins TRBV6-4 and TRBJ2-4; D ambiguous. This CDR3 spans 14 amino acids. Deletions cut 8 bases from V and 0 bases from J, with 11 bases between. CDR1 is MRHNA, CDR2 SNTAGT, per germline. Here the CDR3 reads CASLGFEAKNIQYF. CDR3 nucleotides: TGTGCCAGCTTAGGGTTCGAAGCCAAAAACATTCAGTACTTC.

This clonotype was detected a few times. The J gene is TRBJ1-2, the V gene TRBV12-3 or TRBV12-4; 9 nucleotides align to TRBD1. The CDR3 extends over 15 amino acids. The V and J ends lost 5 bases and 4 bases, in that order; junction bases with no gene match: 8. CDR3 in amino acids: CASSPPGQGAYGYTF. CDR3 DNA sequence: TGTGCCAGCAGTCCCCCGGGACAGGGTGCCTATGGCTACACCTTC.

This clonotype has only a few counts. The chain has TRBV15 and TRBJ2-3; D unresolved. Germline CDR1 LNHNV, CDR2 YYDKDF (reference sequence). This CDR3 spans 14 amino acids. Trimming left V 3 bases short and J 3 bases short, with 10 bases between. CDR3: CATSRPVRTDTQYF. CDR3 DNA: TGTGCCACCAGCAGGCCAGTTCGGACAGATACGCAGTATTTT.

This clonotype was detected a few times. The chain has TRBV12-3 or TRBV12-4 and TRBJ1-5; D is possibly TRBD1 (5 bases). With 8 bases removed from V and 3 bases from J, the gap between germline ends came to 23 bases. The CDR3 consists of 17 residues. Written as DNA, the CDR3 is TGTGCCAGCGCGACACGGGGTGCGCAGGGCGACAATCAGCCCCAGCATTTT. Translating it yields CASATRGAQGDNQPQHF.

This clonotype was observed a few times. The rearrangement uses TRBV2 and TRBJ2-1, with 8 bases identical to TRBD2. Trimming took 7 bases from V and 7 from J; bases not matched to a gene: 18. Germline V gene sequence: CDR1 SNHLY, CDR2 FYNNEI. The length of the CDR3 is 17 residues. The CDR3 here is CASIKGGWTSFGNEQFF. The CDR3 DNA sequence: TGTGCCAGCATTAAGGGAGGATGGACTAGCTTCGGGAATGAGCAGTTCTTC. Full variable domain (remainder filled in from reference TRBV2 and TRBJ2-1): EPEVTQTPSHQVTQMGQEVILRCVPISNHLYFYWYRQILGQKVEFLVSFYNNEISEKSEIFDDQFSVERPDGSNFTLKIRSTKLEDSAMYFCASIKGGWTSFGNEQFFGPGTRLTVL.

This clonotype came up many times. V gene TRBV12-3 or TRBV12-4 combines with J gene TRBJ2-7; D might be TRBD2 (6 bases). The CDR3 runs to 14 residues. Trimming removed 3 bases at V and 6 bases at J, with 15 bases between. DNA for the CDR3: TGTGCCAGCAGTTTTGCGGGAAGGAGGCGCGAGCAGTACTTC. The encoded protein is CASSFAGRRREQYF.

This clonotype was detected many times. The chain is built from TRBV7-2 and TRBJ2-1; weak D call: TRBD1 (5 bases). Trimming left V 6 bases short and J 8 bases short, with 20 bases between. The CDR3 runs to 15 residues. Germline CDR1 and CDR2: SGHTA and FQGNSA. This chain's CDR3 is CASSQTARLWDEQFF. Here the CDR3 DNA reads TGTGCCAGCAGTCAGACAGCCCGCCTCTGGGATGAGCAGTTCTTC.

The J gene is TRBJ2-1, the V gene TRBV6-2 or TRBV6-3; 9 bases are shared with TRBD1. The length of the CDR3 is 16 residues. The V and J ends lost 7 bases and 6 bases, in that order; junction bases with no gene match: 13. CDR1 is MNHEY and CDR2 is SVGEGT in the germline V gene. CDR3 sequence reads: CASILTTGGGPNEQFF. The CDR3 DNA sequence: TGTGCCAGCATTCTAACGACAGGGGGGGGACCCAATGAGCAGTTCTTC.